Listed below are T cell receptor beta chains from one sample, sequenced in a study of OX40 agonist ivuxolimab in advanced cancers. Some clones are missing from TCRdb's copy, which holds only in-frame ones; the method was immunoSEQ multiplex PCR. The table records under 40,000 clones, about 74% of them present only once. The sample in question was CD4+ or CD8+ T cells sorted from blood, obtained in a trial of the OX40 agonist ivuxolimab. Source of these receptors: an adult with an advanced solid tumor such as melanoma, head and neck, liver or kidney cancer. Each CDR3 is given with its conserved first and last residue. The D gene is left open where the match is weak. Clone size is given for some rows only: seen once, a few or many times, or a class if the clone is expanded.

V	size	D	J	CDR3	DNA
TRBV6-6	-	TRBD1	TRBJ1-3	CASSYLGQGFTDTIYF	TGTGCCAGCAGTTACTTGGGACAGGGGTTCACGGACACCATATATTTT
TRBV7-2	once	TRBD2	TRBJ2-1	CASSSGLGSYNEQFF	TGTGCCAGCAGCTCTGGACTAGGGTCCTACAATGAGCAGTTCTTC
TRBV11-2	-	-	TRBJ1-1	CASSGYRWGDTEAFF	TGTGCCAGCAGCGGATATCGGTGGGGAGACACTGAAGCTTTCTTT
TRBV4-1	-	TRBD1	TRBJ1-2	CASSHLQGGANYGYTF	TGCGCCAGCAGCCATCTACAGGGGGGAGCTAACTATGGCTACACCTTC
TRBV5-1	-	TRBD1	TRBJ1-3	CASSLDRGASGNTIYF	TGCGCCAGCAGCTTGGACAGGGGAGCGTCTGGAAACACCATATATTTT
TRBV6-5	-	TRBD1	TRBJ1-2	CASSYQGVANYGYTF	TGTGCCAGCAGTTACCAGGGGGTAGCTAACTATGGCTACACCTTC
TRBV10-3	-	TRBD1	TRBJ1-5	CATSSGGYQPQHF	TGTGCCACCTCTTCAGGGGGCTATCAGCCCCAGCATTTT
TRBV18	-	-	TRBJ2-7	CASSGERGPNEQYF	TGTGCCAGCTCAGGCGAACGAGGGCCCAACGAGCAGTACTTC
TRBV7-2	-	TRBD1	TRBJ1-2	CASSLKTGDYGYTF	TGTGCCAGCAGCTTAAAGACAGGGGACTATGGCTACACCTTC
TRBV5-5	-	-	TRBJ1-4	CASSLDRAINEKLFF	TGTGCCAGCAGCTTGGACAGGGCGATTAATGAAAAACTGTTTTTT
TRBV5-4	-	-	TRBJ2-2	CASSLPTFTDTGELFF	TGTGCCAGCAGCTTGCCGACTTTTACGGACACCGGGGAGCTGTTTTTT
TRBV30	few	-	TRBJ2-3	CAWSDRITQYF	TGTGCCTGGAGTGACAGGATTACGCAGTATTTT
TRBV6-1	-	-	TRBJ2-7	CASSEAGQGGYYEQYF	TGTGCCAGCAGTGAAGCAGGGCAGGGTGGTTACTACGAGCAGTACTTC
TRBV19	once	TRBD1	TRBJ1-3	CASSLGPGGGTIYF	TGTGCCAGTAGTCTGGGACCAGGGGGGGGCACCATATATTTT
TRBV9	-	TRBD2	TRBJ2-3	CASSPGLAISTDTQYF	TGTGCCAGCAGCCCGGGACTAGCGATTAGCACAGATACGCAGTATTTT
TRBV5-4	-	-	TRBJ2-7	CASSADRPYEQYF	TGTGCCAGCAGCGCGGACAGACCCTACGAGCAGTACTTC
TRBV28	-	-	TRBJ2-7	CASSSHLRLIDAYEQYF	TGTGCCAGCAGTTCACACCTACGACTTATAGACGCCTACGAGCAGTACTTC
TRBV7-9	few	TRBD2	TRBJ2-1	CASRGLAGGEQFF	TGTGCCAGCAGGGGACTAGCGGGAGGTGAGCAGTTCTTC
TRBV19	-	TRBD1	TRBJ2-1	CASSIWDRAPYNEQFF	TGTGCCAGTAGTATTTGGGACAGAGCCCCCTACAATGAGCAGTTCTTC
TRBV5-4	-	-	TRBJ1-2	CASSTTGSYGYTF	TGTGCCAGCAGCACAACAGGGTCCTATGGCTACACCTTC
TRBV6-5	medium-sized	-	TRBJ2-1	CASSYSGQFYNEQFF	TGTGCCAGCAGTTACTCAGGACAGTTTTACAATGAGCAGTTCTTC
TRBV28	-	-	TRBJ2-6	CASSLFGQVPSSGANVLTF	TGTGCCAGCAGTCTCTTCGGTCAGGTCCCCTCCTCTGGGGCCAACGTCCTGACTTTC
TRBV6-1	-	-	TRBJ2-1	CASSEIEGLAMKQFF	TGTGCCAGCAGTGAAATTGAGGGACTTGCAATGAAGCAGTTCTTC
TRBV9	-	-	TRBJ2-2	CASSVESRDTGELFF	TGTGCCAGCAGCGTAGAATCGCGAGACACCGGGGAGCTGTTTTTT
TRBV7-2	-	-	TRBJ1-3	CASSLRGTTIYF	TGTGCCAGCAGCCTCAGGGGCACCACCATATATTTT
TRBV19	-	-	TRBJ2-3	CASSPGRSTDTQYF	TGTGCCAGTAGCCCGGGACGGAGCACAGATACGCAGTATTTT
TRBV6-4	-	TRBD2	TRBJ2-1	CASSPGTSGYNEQFF	TGTGCCAGCAGCCCCGGGACTAGCGGCTACAATGAGCAGTTCTTC
TRBV28	-	TRBD1	TRBJ1-5	CASSPGQGTGGNQPQHF	TGTGCCAGCAGCCCCGGACAGGGGACGGGGGGCAATCAGCCCCAGCATTTT
TRBV5-4	-	-	TRBJ1-5	CASSLDGGRVNQPQHF	TGTGCCAGCAGCTTGGACGGGGGGAGGGTCAATCAGCCCCAGCATTTT
TRBV7-2	-	-	TRBJ2-7	CASSLSRGIGYEQYF	TGTGCCAGCAGCTTAAGTCGGGGGATCGGCTACGAGCAGTACTTC
TRBV27	-	TRBD1	TRBJ1-5	CASKSLSQGGTQPQHF	TGTGCCAGCAAGTCCCTGAGCCAGGGGGGGACTCAGCCCCAGCATTTT
TRBV11-1	-	-	TRBJ1-1	CASSFIPGMNTEAFF	TGTGCCAGCAGCTTCATACCAGGGATGAACACTGAAGCTTTCTTT
TRBV5-4	-	-	TRBJ2-7	CASSLAVHNEQYF	TGTGCCAGCAGCTTGGCCGTTCACAACGAGCAGTACTTC
TRBV5-4	-	TRBD2	TRBJ2-2	CASSTGTSATGELFF	TGTGCCAGCAGCACCGGGACTAGCGCCACCGGGGAGCTGTTTTTT
TRBV14	-	-	TRBJ1-4	CASSQGNLRREKLFF	TGTGCCAGCAGCCAAGGAAATCTTAGACGTGAAAAACTGTTTTTT
TRBV5-4	medium-sized	-	TRBJ1-5	CASSLQGALQPQHF	TGTGCCAGCAGCTTGCAAGGGGCGCTTCAGCCCCAGCATTTT
TRBV30	-	TRBD1	TRBJ2-4	CAWSSGTGVQYF	TGTGCCTGGAGTTCCGGGACAGGGGTTCAGTACTTC
TRBV29-1	-	TRBD2	TRBJ2-5	CSVTGTSGSSRETQYF	TGCAGCGTTACGGGGACTAGCGGTTCGTCCCGGGAGACCCAGTACTTC
TRBV28	once	TRBD1	TRBJ2-3	CASSLYRDREDTQYF	TGTGCCAGCAGTCTGTACCGGGACAGGGAAGATACGCAGTATTTT
TRBV5-1	-	-	TRBJ1-5	CASSLGFNQPQHF	TGCGCCAGCAGCTTGGGCTTCAATCAGCCCCAGCATTTT
TRBV27	-	-	TRBJ2-7	CASSYSRDYEQYF	TGTGCCAGCAGTTATTCGCGGGACTACGAGCAGTACTTC
TRBV5-6	medium-sized	TRBD1	TRBJ2-7	CASSLGQGREQYF	TGTGCCAGCAGCTTGGGACAGGGAAGGGAGCAGTACTTC
TRBV10-1	-	TRBD2	TRBJ2-1	CASSVGTLAGAMLSEQFF	TGCGCCAGCAGTGTCGGAACCCTAGCGGGAGCCATGTTGTCTGAGCAGTTCTTC
TRBV28	-	-	TRBJ2-7	CASSSSGQPYEQYF	TGTGCCAGCAGTTCGTCGGGCCAGCCCTACGAGCAGTACTTC
TRBV19	-	TRBD1	TRBJ1-5	CASSITQGAGNQPQHF	TGTGCCAGTAGTATAACGCAGGGGGCAGGCAATCAGCCCCAGCATTTT
TRBV12-5	-	-	TRBJ2-5	CASGLNPTGMGAQYF	TGTGCTAGTGGTTTGAACCCGACGGGGATGGGGGCCCAGTACTTC
TRBV5-1	-	-	TRBJ2-2	CASSRGNTGELFF	TGCGCCAGCAGCCGTGGAAACACCGGGGAGCTGTTTTTT
TRBV11-2	-	-	TRBJ2-1	CASRRALEQVEQFF	TGTGCCAGCCGCAGGGCTTTGGAACAAGTTGAGCAGTTCTTC
TRBV5-1	once	TRBD2	TRBJ2-1	CASSSWTSGGTYNEQFF	TGCGCCAGCAGCTCCTGGACTAGCGGGGGGACCTACAATGAGCAGTTCTTC
TRBV7-2	once	-	TRBJ2-2	CASSPITGELFF	TGTGCCAGCAGCCCCATCACCGGGGAGCTGTTTTTT
TRBV2	-	-	TRBJ2-5	CASRASRADQETQYF	TGTGCCAGCAGGGCCTCGCGGGCCGACCAAGAGACCCAGTACTTC
TRBV25-1	-	TRBD2	TRBJ2-1	CASSEFSLAGGGNEQFF	TGTGCCAGCAGTGAATTTTCGCTAGCGGGAGGGGGTAATGAGCAGTTCTTC
TRBV28	-	-	TRBJ1-1	CASSQGSRNTEAFF	TGTGCCAGCAGTCAAGGATCTCGGAACACTGAAGCTTTCTTT
TRBV28	once	-	TRBJ1-6	CASSFLDYNSPLHF	TGTGCCAGCAGTTTCCTTGACTATAATTCACCCCTCCACTTT